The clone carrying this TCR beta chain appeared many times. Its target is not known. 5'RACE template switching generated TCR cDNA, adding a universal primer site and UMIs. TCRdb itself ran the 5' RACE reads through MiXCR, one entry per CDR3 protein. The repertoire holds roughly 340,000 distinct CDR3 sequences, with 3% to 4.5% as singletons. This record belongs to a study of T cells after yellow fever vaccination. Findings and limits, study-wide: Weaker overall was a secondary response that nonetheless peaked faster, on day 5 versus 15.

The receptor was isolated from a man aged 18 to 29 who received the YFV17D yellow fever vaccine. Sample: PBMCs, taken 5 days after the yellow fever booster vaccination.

The CDR3 sequence is CASRLTGRGGNEKLFF. The CDR3 nucleotides are TGTGCCAGCAGACTGACAGGGAGGGGGGGGAATGAAAAACTGTTTTTT. The chain carries TRBV6-5 and TRBJ1-4; 7 bases align to TRBD1. Germline V gene lookup returns CDR1 MNHEY and CDR2 SVGAGI. CDR3 length equals 16 residues. Unmatched junction bases numbered 12, after V lost 6 bases and J lost 5 bases.